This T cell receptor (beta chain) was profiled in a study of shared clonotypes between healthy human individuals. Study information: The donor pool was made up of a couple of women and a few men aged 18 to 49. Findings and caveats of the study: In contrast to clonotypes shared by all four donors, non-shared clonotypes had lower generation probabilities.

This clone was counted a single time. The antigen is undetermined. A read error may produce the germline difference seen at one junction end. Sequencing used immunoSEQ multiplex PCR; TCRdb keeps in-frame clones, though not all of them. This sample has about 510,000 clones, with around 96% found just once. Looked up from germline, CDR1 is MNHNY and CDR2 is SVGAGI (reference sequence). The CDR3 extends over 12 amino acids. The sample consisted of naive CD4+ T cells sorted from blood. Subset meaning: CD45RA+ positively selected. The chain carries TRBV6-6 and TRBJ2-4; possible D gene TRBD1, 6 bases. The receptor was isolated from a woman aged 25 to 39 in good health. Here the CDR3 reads CASSYEGTPYLF. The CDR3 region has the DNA TGTGCCAGCAGTTACGAGGGGACACCTTATTTATTC.